These T cell receptor beta chains were read from a single sample in a study of early T cells in non-severe SARS-CoV-2 infection. TCRdb called the 5' RACE reads again in MiXCR, with one record for every CDR3 protein. The sample lists 30,000 or so distinct CDR3 sequences, 6.6% occurring once. The source material was whole blood. Source of these receptors: an adult who was a healthcare worker with PCR-confirmed SARS-CoV-2 infection or an uninfected control (not recorded which). CDR3s include the opening cysteine and the closing phenylalanine or tryptophan. D genes are given only for firm matches. The listing skips clone size in some rows; elsewhere it reads once, few, many or a size class.

clone_size | j_call | v_call | cdr3_length | d_call | cdr3_nt | cdr3_aa
many | TRBJ2-5 | TRBV21-1 | 11 | - | TGTGCCAGCAGCAAAGAAGAGACCCAGTACTTC | CASSKEETQYF
once | TRBJ2-5 | TRBV29-1 | 13 | TRBD1 | TGCAGCGCCCTGCGACAGGGGCAAGAGACCCAGTACTTC | CSALRQGQETQYF
many | TRBJ2-1 | TRBV20-1 | 15 | TRBD2 | TGCAGTGCTAGTGTGCGGCTAGCGGGAGTCGATGAGCAGTTCTTC | CSASVRLAGVDEQFF
few | TRBJ1-3 | TRBV12-3/TRBV12-4 | 16 | - | TGTGCCAGCACCACAATGGGTATTCTACGAGGAAACACCATATATTTT | CASTTMGILRGNTIYF
few | TRBJ1-2 | TRBV6-2/TRBV6-3 | 14 | - | TGTGCCAGCAATAAACGCCAGGGCGGGAGTGGCTACACCTTC | CASNKRQGGSGYTF
many | TRBJ2-7 | TRBV18 | 15 | - | TGTGCCAGCTCACCACGTAATACCCAGACTTACGAGCAGTACTTC | CASSPRNTQTYEQYF
many | TRBJ2-1 | TRBV11-2 | 16 | TRBD2 | TGTGCCAGCAGCTCTCTGAGCGGGAGGTCCTACAATGAGCAGTTCTTC | CASSSLSGRSYNEQFF
many | TRBJ1-5 | TRBV7-8 | 16 | TRBD1 | TGTGCCAGCAGCGCCTGGACAGGGTTGAGCAATCAGCCCCAGCATTTT | CASSAWTGLSNQPQHF
many | TRBJ2-5 | TRBV6-1 | 15 | TRBD2 | TGTGCCAGCAGCGGACTAGCGGGGGACCAAGAGACCCAGTACTTC | CASSGLAGDQETQYF
many | TRBJ1-1 | TRBV12-3/TRBV12-4 | 13 | - | TGTGCCAGCAGCGCCCACCGAGGGACTGAAGCTTTCTTT | CASSAHRGTEAFF
many | TRBJ2-7 | TRBV28 | 15 | TRBD2 | TGTGCCAGCAGTTTATTGGCTAGCGGGAGCTCCGAGCAGTACTTC | CASSLLASGSSEQYF
- | TRBJ1-2 | TRBV7-3 | 15 | - | TGTGCCAGCAGTCCGACAGGCGGCTGGAGCTATGGCTACACCTTC | CASSPTGGWSYGYTF
- | TRBJ1-5 | TRBV19 | 14 | TRBD1 | TGTGCCAGTAGTACGCCGGGACAGGGACAGCCCCAGCATTTT | CASSTPGQGQPQHF
- | TRBJ2-5 | TRBV5-1 | 16 | TRBD1 | TGCGCCAGCAGCTTAAGTGGGGCAGGGGGCCAAGAGACCCAGTACTTC | CASSLSGAGGQETQYF
few | TRBJ1-6 | TRBV4-1 | 14 | TRBD1 | TGCGCCAGCAGCCCGGGACAGGGGCTATGGCCCCTCCACTTT | CASSPGQGLWPLHF
many | TRBJ2-7 | TRBV30 | 12 | TRBD1 | TGTGCCTTAATACAGGGGATGAGGGAGCAGTACTTC | CALIQGMREQYF
many | TRBJ2-1 | TRBV6-6 | 15 | - | TGTGCCAGCAGTTACTCCGCGCGGGGTCACAATGAGCAGTTCTTC | CASSYSARGHNEQFF
- | TRBJ2-3 | TRBV11-2 | 13 | - | TGTGCCAGCAGCGAGTACAGCACAGATACGCAGTATTTT | CASSEYSTDTQYF
- | TRBJ2-5 | TRBV7-2 | 14 | TRBD1 | TGTGCCAGCAGCACCGGACAGGGGCAAGAGACCCAGTACTTC | CASSTGQGQETQYF
many | TRBJ2-5 | TRBV19 | 17 | TRBD2 | TGTGCCAGTAGTATAGACCTTAGCGGGAGGGCCTCAGAGACCCAGTACTTC | CASSIDLSGRASETQYF
many | TRBJ2-3 | TRBV25-1 | 16 | - | TGTGCCAGGAGTTTGGGGCCGGCCTTCCGCCCAGATACGCAGTATTTT | CARSLGPAFRPDTQYF
many | TRBJ1-1 | TRBV6-1 | 13 | TRBD1 | TGTGCCAGCAGCGGACAGGGTCAGACTGAAGCTTTCTTT | CASSGQGQTEAFF
many | TRBJ1-2 | TRBV7-9 | 15 | TRBD1 | TGTGCCAGCAGCTCCATGACAGGGCCCGACTATGGCTACACCTTC | CASSSMTGPDYGYTF
- | TRBJ2-7 | TRBV30 | 14 | - | TGTGCCTGGAGTTTTAGACTAAGCTCCTACGAGCAGTACTTC | CAWSFRLSSYEQYF
many | TRBJ2-5 | TRBV7-9 | 12 | - | TGTGCCAGCAGCTCCCTACAAGAGACCCAGTACTTC | CASSSLQETQYF
many | TRBJ2-5 | TRBV4-3 | 14 | - | TGCGCCAGCAGCCAAGGGGGGGCCATGGAGACCCAGTACTTC | CASSQGGAMETQYF
- | TRBJ2-1 | TRBV5-1 | 15 | TRBD2 | TGCGCCAGCAGCTTCTCTAGCGGAATTTACAATGAGCAGTTCTTC | CASSFSSGIYNEQFF
few | TRBJ2-3 | TRBV7-6 | 14 | TRBD1 | TGTGCCAGCAGCTTCGGGACAGGCACAGATACGCAGTATTTT | CASSFGTGTDTQYF
few | TRBJ1-2 | TRBV10-3 | 14 | - | TGTGCCATCAGGATGGACGGATCTAACTATGGCTACACCTTC | CAIRMDGSNYGYTF
many | TRBJ2-4 | TRBV28 | 20 | - | TGTGCCAGCAGTTTAAGGGCTCGCGACACCTTTGGGTTAGCCAAAAACATTCAGTACTTC | CASSLRARDTFGLAKNIQYF
few | TRBJ1-6 | TRBV11-2 | 14 | - | TGTGCCAGCAGCTCTATCACAGGGTGGTCACCCCTCCACTTT | CASSSITGWSPLHF
many | TRBJ2-1 | TRBV12-5 | 15 | TRBD2 | TGTGCTAGTGGTTCAGGGACTAGCGGGAGTGATGAGCAGTTCTTC | CASGSGTSGSDEQFF
many | TRBJ2-5 | TRBV10-2 | 14 | - | TGCGCCAGCAGTGTGGCTAACTCACAAGAGACCCAGTACTTC | CASSVANSQETQYF
many | TRBJ2-2 | TRBV12-3/TRBV12-4 | 14 | - | TGTGCCAGCAGCGGGTCTCCGAACACCGGGGAGCTGTTTTTT | CASSGSPNTGELFF
many | TRBJ1-1 | TRBV7-6 | 14 | - | TGTGCCAGCAGCTTGATGACGGGGAACACTGAAGCTTTCTTT | CASSLMTGNTEAFF